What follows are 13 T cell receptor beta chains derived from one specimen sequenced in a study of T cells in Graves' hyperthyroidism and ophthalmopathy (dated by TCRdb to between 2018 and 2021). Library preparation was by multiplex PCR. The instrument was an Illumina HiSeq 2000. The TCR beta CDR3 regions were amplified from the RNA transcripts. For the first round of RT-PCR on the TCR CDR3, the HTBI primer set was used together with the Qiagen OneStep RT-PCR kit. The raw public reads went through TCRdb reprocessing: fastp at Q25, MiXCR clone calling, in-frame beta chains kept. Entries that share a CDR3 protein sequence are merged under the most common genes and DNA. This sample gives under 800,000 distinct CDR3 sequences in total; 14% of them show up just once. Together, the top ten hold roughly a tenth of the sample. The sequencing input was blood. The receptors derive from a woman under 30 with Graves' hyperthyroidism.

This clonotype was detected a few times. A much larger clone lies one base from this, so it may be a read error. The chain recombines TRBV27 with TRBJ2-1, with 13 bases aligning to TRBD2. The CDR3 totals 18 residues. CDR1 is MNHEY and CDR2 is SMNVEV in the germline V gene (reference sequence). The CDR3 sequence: CASTRLAGGLSSCNEQFF. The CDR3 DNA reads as TGTGCCAGCACCCGACTAGCGGGAGGCCTGAGCTCCTGCAATGAGCAGTTCTTC.

DNA for the CDR3: TGTGCCAGTAGTCAAGGGTTTTACGGCTACACCTTC. Translating it yields CASSQGFYGYTF. V is TRBV19 and J is TRBJ1-2, with D unresolved. Per the germline V gene, CDR1 is LNHDA and CDR2 is SQIVND (reference sequence). The V end was cut by 5 bases, the J end by 8 bases, with 12 bases between. CDR3 length equals 12 residues. The whole variable domain, remainder taken from reference TRBV19 and TRBJ1-2, is DGGITQSPKYLFRKEGQNVTLSCEQNLNHDAMYWYRQDPGQGLRLIYYSQIVNDFQKGDIAEGYSVSREKKESFPLTVTSAQKNPTAFYLCASSQGFYGYTFGSGTRLTVV.

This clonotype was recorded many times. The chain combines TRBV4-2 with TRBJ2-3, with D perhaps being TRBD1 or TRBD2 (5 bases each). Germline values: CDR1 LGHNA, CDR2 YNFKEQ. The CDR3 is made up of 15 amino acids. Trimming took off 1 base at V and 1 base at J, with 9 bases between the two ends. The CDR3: CASSQGGTRTDTQYF. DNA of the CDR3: TGTGCCAGCAGCCAAGGAGGGACCCGCACAGATACGCAGTATTTT.

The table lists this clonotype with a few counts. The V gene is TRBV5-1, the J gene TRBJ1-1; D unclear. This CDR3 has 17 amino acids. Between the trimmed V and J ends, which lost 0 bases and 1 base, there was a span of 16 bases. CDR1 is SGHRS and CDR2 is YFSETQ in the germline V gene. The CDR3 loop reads CASSLEAATSRNTEAFF. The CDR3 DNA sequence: TGCGCCAGCAGCTTGGAGGCCGCCACTTCCAGGAACACTGAAGCTTTCTTT.

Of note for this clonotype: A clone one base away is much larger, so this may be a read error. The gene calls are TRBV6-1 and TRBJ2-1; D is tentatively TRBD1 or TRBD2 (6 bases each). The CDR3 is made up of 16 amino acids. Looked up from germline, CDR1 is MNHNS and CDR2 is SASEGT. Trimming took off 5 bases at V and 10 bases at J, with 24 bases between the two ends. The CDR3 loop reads CASSLGGRLEFGEQFF. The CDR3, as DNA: TGTGCCAGCAGTCTTGGGGGGCGGCTGGAATTCGGCGAGCAGTTCTTC.

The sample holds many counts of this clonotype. This chain's CDR3 is CASSPANYEQYF. The CDR3 DNA reads as TGTGCCAGCTCACCCGCAAACTACGAGCAGTACTTC. The chain carries TRBV18 and TRBJ2-7; D unclear. CDR3 length equals 12 residues. Looked up from germline, CDR1 is KGHSH and CDR2 is LQKENI. The V and J ends lost 3 bases and 3 bases respectively, with 6 bases between them. The whole variable domain, filled in from reference TRBV18 and TRBJ2-7, reads NAGVMQNPRHLVRRRGQEARLRCSPMKGHSHVYWYRQLPEEGLKFMVYLQKENIIDESGMPKERFSAEFPKEGPSILRIQQVVRGDSAAYFCASSPANYEQYFGPGTRLTVT.

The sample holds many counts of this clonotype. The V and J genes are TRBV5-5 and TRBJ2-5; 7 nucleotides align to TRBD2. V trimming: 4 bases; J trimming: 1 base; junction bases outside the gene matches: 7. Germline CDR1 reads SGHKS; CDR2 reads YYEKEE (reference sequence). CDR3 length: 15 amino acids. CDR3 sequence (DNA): TGTGCCAGCAGCAGGGAGGGCGGGGGCCAAGAGACCCAGTACTTC. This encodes CASSREGGGQETQYF. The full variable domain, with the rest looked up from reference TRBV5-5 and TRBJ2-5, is DAGVTQSPTHLIKTRGQQVTLRCSPISGHKSVSWYQQVLGQGPQFIFQYYEKEERGRGNFPDRFSARQFPNYSSELNVNALLLGDSALYLCASSREGGGQETQYFGPGTRLLVL.

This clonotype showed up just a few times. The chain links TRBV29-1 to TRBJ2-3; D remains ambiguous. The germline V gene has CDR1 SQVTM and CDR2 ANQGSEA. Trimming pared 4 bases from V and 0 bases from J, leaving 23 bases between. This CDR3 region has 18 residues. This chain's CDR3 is CSVVGPPWRHGSTDTQYF. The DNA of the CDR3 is TGCAGCGTTGTGGGCCCACCGTGGCGGCACGGGAGCACAGATACGCAGTATTTT.

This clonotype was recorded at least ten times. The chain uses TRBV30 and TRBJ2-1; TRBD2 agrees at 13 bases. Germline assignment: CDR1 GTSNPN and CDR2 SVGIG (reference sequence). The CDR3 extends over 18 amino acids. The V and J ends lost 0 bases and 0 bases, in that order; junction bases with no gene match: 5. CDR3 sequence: CAWSVGTSGISSYNEQFF. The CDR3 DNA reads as TGTGCCTGGAGTGTCGGGACTAGCGGGATCAGCTCCTACAATGAGCAGTTCTTC.

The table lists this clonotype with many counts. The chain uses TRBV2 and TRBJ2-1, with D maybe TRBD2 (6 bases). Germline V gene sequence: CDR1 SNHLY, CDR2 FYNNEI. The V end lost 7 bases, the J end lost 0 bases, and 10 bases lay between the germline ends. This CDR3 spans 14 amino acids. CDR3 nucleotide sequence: TGTGCCAGCAAAGAGGGAGGCTCCTACAATGAGCAGTTCTTC. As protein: CASKEGGSYNEQFF.

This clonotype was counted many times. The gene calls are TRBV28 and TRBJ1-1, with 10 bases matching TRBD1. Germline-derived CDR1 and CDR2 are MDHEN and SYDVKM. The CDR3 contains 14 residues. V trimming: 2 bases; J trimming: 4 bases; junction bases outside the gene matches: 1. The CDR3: CASSLGTGATEAFF. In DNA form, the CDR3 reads TGTGCCAGCAGTTTAGGGACAGGGGCCACTGAAGCTTTCTTT.

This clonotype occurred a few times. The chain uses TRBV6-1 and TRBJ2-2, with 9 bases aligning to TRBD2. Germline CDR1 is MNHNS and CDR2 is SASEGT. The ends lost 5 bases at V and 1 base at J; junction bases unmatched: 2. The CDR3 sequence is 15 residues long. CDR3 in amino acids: CASSRREGNTGELFF. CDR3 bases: TGTGCCAGCAGTAGGCGGGAGGGGAACACCGGGGAGCTGTTTTTT.

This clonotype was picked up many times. As DNA, the CDR3 is TGTGCCAGCAGGTCGACTAGCGGGAGTATCACCGGGGAGCTGTTTTTT. This encodes CASRSTSGSITGELFF. V gene TRBV2 combines with J gene TRBJ2-2; 12 bases are shared with TRBD2. There are 16 residues in the CDR3. Germline CDR1 reads SNHLY; CDR2 reads FYNNEI. V lost 6 bases and J lost 4; bases outside the gene matches: 6.